This entry describes one T cell receptor (beta chain). The data derive from a study of identical twins. TCRdb independently ran MiXCR on the 5' RACE reads; one entry per CDR3 protein. The table has 1.5 million to 2 million distinct CDR3 sequences, about 31% seen once. Germline V gene data show CDR1 as DFQATT and CDR2 as SNEGSKA (reference sequence). The CDR3 extends over 14 amino acids. V lost 4 bases and J lost 0, with 11 bases in between. The rearrangement joins TRBV20-1 to TRBJ2-3, with D possibly being TRBD2 (7 bases). The sequence came from a newborn girl in good health. Sequences were obtained from cord blood. CDR3 residues: CSAMAGASTDTQYF. The CDR3, as DNA: TGCAGTGCTATGGCGGGGGCTAGCACAGATACGCAGTATTTT.